Listed here are 11 T cell receptor beta chains from one sample, sequenced in a study of shared clonotypes between healthy human individuals. Sequencing used immunoSEQ multiplex PCR; TCRdb keeps in-frame clones, though not all of them. The table shows some 2,000,000 clones, with about 95% occurring only once. Positive CCR7 selection of CD45RO-negative cells yielded the naive CD8 cells, and terminally differentiated effector memory CD45RA+ cells were excluded. The sample was naive CD8+ T cells sorted from blood. The source of these receptors is a young man in good health.

CDR3 in DNA: TGTGCCAGCAGCTTAGGCCTCCAGGGTAACTACGAGCAGTACTTC. Translating it yields CASSLGLQGNYEQYF. V is TRBV13 and J is TRBJ2-7; D perhaps matches TRBD1 (5 bases). Between the trimmed V and J ends, which lost 0 bases and 3 bases, there was a span of 12 bases. Germline CDR1 and CDR2: PRHDT and FYEKMQ (reference sequence). This CDR3 is built from 15 residues.

The rearrangement links TRBV7-9 to TRBJ1-4; D is uncertain. Germline CDR1 reads SEHNR; CDR2 reads FQNEAQ (reference sequence). The CDR3 loop spans 13 amino acids. V lost 3 bases and J 7 bases, leaving 9 bases between the germline ends. The CDR3 sequence is CASSFSEGEKLFF. The CDR3 nucleotides are TGTGCCAGCAGCTTTTCCGAGGGTGAAAAACTGTTTTTT.

As DNA, the CDR3 is TGCGCCAGCAGCCAAACTGACCGGCCCGAGCAGTACTTC. Amino acids: CASSQTDRPEQYF. The chain recombines TRBV4-1 with TRBJ2-7, with no clear D. This CDR3 is 13 amino acids long. Trimming left V 2 bases short and J 6 bases short, with 11 bases between. Per germline, CDR1 MGHRA and CDR2 YSYEKL.

The J gene is TRBJ2-1, the V gene TRBV6-6, with D unresolved. The CDR3 has 16 amino acids. The germline gives CDR1 MNHNY, CDR2 SVGAGI (reference sequence). The germline V and J ends were trimmed by 6 bases and 1 base, with 16 bases remaining between them. This chain's CDR3 is CASRNSLNPSYNEQFF. The CDR3 region has the DNA TGTGCCAGCAGGAACTCACTAAACCCATCCTACAATGAGCAGTTCTTC.

This chain uses TRBV4-3 with TRBJ1-1; D is perhaps TRBD1 (5 bases). CDR1 and CDR2 (germline): LGHNA, YSLEER. V was cut by 8 bases and J by 1 base, with 11 bases left in between. There are 13 residues in the CDR3. The CDR3 spells CASSFTGNTEAFF. The CDR3 coding sequence is TGCGCCAGCTCTTTTACAGGGAACACTGAAGCTTTCTTT.

The genes are TRBV14 and TRBJ2-7, with 7 bases matching TRBD2. V lost 3 bases, J lost 5 bases, and 10 bases stayed unmatched. This CDR3 is built from 15 residues. Per the germline V gene, CDR1 is SGHDN and CDR2 is FVKESK. The CDR3 nucleotides are TGTGCCAGCAGCCATTTGACCCGGGGGGAGAACGAGCAGTACTTC. This codes for CASSHLTRGENEQYF.

About this clone itself: Distinct nucleotide sequences in the sample also encode this CDR3. The chain carries TRBV5-6 and TRBJ2-1, with D unresolved. CDR1 is SGHDT, CDR2 YYEEEE, per germline. V was trimmed by 1 base and J by 7 bases, leaving 6 bases between them. The CDR3 has 12 amino acids. The DNA for the CDR3 is TGTGCCAGCAGCTTGTTGGGAAATGAGCAGTTCTTC. This translates into CASSLLGNEQFF.

The chain recombines TRBV6-4 with TRBJ2-1, with unresolved D. The CDR3 has 12 amino acids. The germline V gene encodes CDR1 MRHNA and CDR2 SNTAGT. Trimming took off 2 bases at V and 9 bases at J, with 8 bases between the two ends. The CDR3 coding sequence is TGTGCCAGCAGTGACACGTACGGTGAGCAGTTCTTC. Protein sequence: CASSDTYGEQFF.

The chain recombines TRBV4-1 with TRBJ2-7; 8 nucleotides match TRBD1. CDR1 is MGHRA and CDR2 is YSYEKL in the germline V gene. The CDR3 has 18 amino acids. J lost 3 bases, V lost 4 bases, and 17 bases had no gene match. In nucleotides, the CDR3 is TGCGCCAGCAGCCGAAGTCCCGGGACAGGATCAGAGGACTACGAGCAGTACTTC. Protein: CASSRSPGTGSEDYEQYF.

The CDR3: CASSQDLGVYGYTF. The CDR3 nucleotides read TGCGCCAGCAGCCAAGATCTCGGGGTCTACGGCTACACCTTC. The chain uses TRBV4-1 and TRBJ1-2; D unresolved. The length of the CDR3 is 14 residues. Trimming took 0 bases from V and 8 from J, leaving 13 bases between them. CDR1 and CDR2 from the germline V gene are MGHRA and YSYEKL.

This chain uses TRBV5-6 with TRBJ1-2; D is possibly TRBD1 (5 bases). Germline V gene sequence: CDR1 SGHDT, CDR2 YYEEEE. The CDR3 has 14 amino acids. V lost 3 bases and J lost 4, with 13 bases in between. CDR3: CASSWSGAVYGYTF. The CDR3 DNA follows: TGTGCCAGCAGCTGGAGCGGGGCGGTCTATGGCTACACCTTC.